This TCR beta chain was profiled in a study of blood T cell repertoires in COVID-19. Study-wide context: The United States, Italy and Spain were the sources of the acute and convalescent COVID-19 samples. Sample material is recorded as cDNA or gDNA derived from T cells, B-cell-depleted T cells, or PBMCs.

CDR1 and CDR2 (germline): MNHEY, SMNVEV (reference sequence). The CDR3 has 15 amino acids. V lost 5 bases, J lost 1 base, and 5 bases stayed unmatched. TCRdb's table, derived via immunoSEQ multiplex PCR, lists solely in-frame clones and lacks some. The sample includes around 170,000 clones, approximately 86% seen only once; the top ten take around 8.6%. The clonotype was recovered from a man aged 50 or older with active or convalescent COVID-19. V gene TRBV27 combines with J gene TRBJ1-1; 9 nucleotides line up with TRBD1. The sequenced material came from peripheral blood. Here the CDR3 reads CASSEDRGRNTEAFF. The DNA for the CDR3 is TGTGCCAGCAGTGAGGACAGGGGCCGGAACACTGAAGCTTTCTTT.